The clone carrying this T cell receptor beta chain was detected a few times. The antigen is unknown. This entry is derived from a study of T-cell memory formation after mild COVID-19. TCRdb analysed the 5' RACE reads with MiXCR anew, one entry per CDR3 protein. The data contain hundreds of thousands of distinct CDR3 sequences, roughly a fifth of them singletons. CDR1 LGHNA and CDR2 YSLEER come from the germline V gene. V gave up 2 bases and J gave up 4 bases; unmatched junction bases: 10. The CDR3 loop spans 17 amino acids. Study-level points and caveats: For contracting clones, CD4+ ones sat mainly in CM and EM, CD8+ in EMRA.

Sequencing was carried out using PBMCs or a T cell subset sorted from them (not recorded which). This chain joins TRBV4-3 and TRBJ2-1; 8 nucleotides match TRBD1. The TCR was taken from an adult woman who had mild COVID-19 (a few samples of this study predate the infection). Cell type and time point are not known. Written as DNA, the CDR3 is TGCGCCAGCAGCCAATCCCCGTCCGGACAGGGTTACAATGAGCAGTTCTTC. Translation gives CASSQSPSGQGYNEQFF.